The 3 T cell receptor beta chains given below trace back to one sample, sequenced in a study of T cell changes during pregnancy in multiple sclerosis. Some clones are missing from TCRdb's copy, which holds only in-frame ones; the method was immunoSEQ multiplex PCR. The table has 93,000 or so clones, 80% to 95% seen once; the top ten hold 0.8% to 0.95%. This specimen was peripheral blood, taken before pregnancy. These receptor sequences come from a female donor with multiple sclerosis, enrolled in a pregnancy study.

This clone was counted once. V and J are TRBV5-1 and TRBJ1-1; D ambiguous. With 8 bases removed from V and 1 base from J, the gap between germline ends came to 12 bases. Looked up from germline, CDR1 is SGHRS and CDR2 is YFSETQ. The CDR3 runs to 13 residues. For the CDR3, the DNA is TGCGCCAGTGCCCGGGAGGAGAACACTGAAGCTTTCTTT. Encoded protein: CASAREENTEAFF.

The chain combines TRBV5-1 with TRBJ1-4, with D possibly TRBD1 on 5 matching bases. Germline values: CDR1 SGHRS, CDR2 YFSETQ. Trimming shortened V by 0 bases and J by 2 bases, and 11 bases separated the two germline ends. The CDR3 contains 16 residues. The CDR3 DNA reads as TGCGCCAGCAGCTTGGGACACAGGTGGACTAATGAAAAACTGTTTTTT. Protein sequence: CASSLGHRWTNEKLFF. Full variable domain (missing parts from reference TRBV5-1 and TRBJ1-4): KAGVTQTPRYLIKTRGQQVTLSCSPISGHRSVSWYQQTPGQGLQFLFEYFSETQRNKGNFPGRFSGRQFSNSRSEMNVSTLELGDSALYLCASSLGHRWTNEKLFFGSGTQLSVL.

The chain is built from TRBV5-1 and TRBJ1-1; no clear D. V dropped 0 bases and J dropped 1 base, with 7 bases sitting between them. The CDR3 consists of 14 residues. Per the germline V gene, CDR1 is SGHRS and CDR2 is YFSETQ. The CDR3 is CASSLVTWNTEAFF. CDR3 DNA sequence: TGCGCCAGCAGCTTGGTCACTTGGAACACTGAAGCTTTCTTT. Supplemented by reference TRBV5-1 and TRBJ1-1, the full variable domain reads KAGVTQTPRYLIKTRGQQVTLSCSPISGHRSVSWYQQTPGQGLQFLFEYFSETQRNKGNFPGRFSGRQFSNSRSEMNVSTLELGDSALYLCASSLVTWNTEAFFGQGTRLTVV.